This T cell receptor beta chain appears in the sequencing data of a study of T cells in localized non-small cell lung cancer. Findings of the study overall: Uninvolved nearby lung showed the greatest T cell clonality, exceeding that found in tumor. Within adjacent lung there appeared a median 57 of the top 100 tumor clones. There was an association of higher blood T cell density with longer overall survival.

On this clone: What it binds is not known.

In germline, CDR1 is SGHNT, CDR2 YYREEE (reference sequence). This CDR3 region has 15 residues. The V and J ends lost 0 bases and 5 bases respectively, with 9 bases between them. Method: immunoSEQ multiplex PCR; TCRdb's copy keeps in-frame clones and lacks some. The sample lists about 78,000 clones; 70% to 90% were seen once. The chain has TRBV5-4 and TRBJ1-6, with a weak D call TRBD1 (6 bases). The receptor was derived from a man aged 35 to 69 with stage I lung adenocarcinoma. Sequenced material: peripheral blood, taken before any cancer treatment. CDR3 sequence reads: CASSLGQGHNSPLHF. The CDR3 DNA sequence: TGTGCCAGCAGCTTGGGGCAGGGGCATAATTCACCCCTCCACTTT.